Listed here are 16 T cell receptor beta chains from one sample, sequenced in a study of blood T cell repertoires in COVID-19 (dated by TCRdb to 2020 to 2021). The method behind the library was the immunoSEQ multiplex PCR assay. The table comes from immuneACCESS by way of TCRdb, which keeps in-frame sequences with V and J called. Part of the clones is missing from these tables; in studies checked, under half for an unresolved V gene and the rest for unknown reasons. Present in this sample are approximately 240,000 clones, about nine tenths of which were seen just once. The leading ten clones occupy just under 6.5% of the sample. The source material was PBMCs or T cells enriched from blood (not recorded which). The receptors stem from a woman aged 25 to 39 with acute COVID-19.

The rearrangement joins TRBV29-1 to TRBJ2-3, with TRBD2 identical over 9 bases. CDR3 length equals 16 residues. V trimming: 6 bases; J trimming: 3 bases; junction bases outside the gene matches: 13. The germline V gene encodes CDR1 SQVTM and CDR2 ANQGSEA. The CDR3 loop reads CSVGGLREGRTDTQYF. In DNA, the CDR3 is TGCAGCGTGGGGGGGTTGCGGGAGGGCCGGACAGATACGCAGTATTTT.

The table lists this clone with a few counts. V gene TRBV2 combines with J gene TRBJ2-2; 7 positions match TRBD1. Trimming took 6 bases from V and 0 from J; bases not matched to a gene: 4. This CDR3 has 15 residues. Germline V CDR1 and CDR2: SNHLY, FYNNEI. For the CDR3, the DNA is TGTGCCAGCAGCTCGGGACAGCCGAACACCGGGGAGCTGTTTTTT. It codes for CASSSGQPNTGELFF.

The chain uses TRBV7-6 and TRBJ1-5; 9 nucleotides match TRBD1. The CDR3 sequence is 15 residues long. Unmatched junction bases numbered 8, after V lost 5 bases and J lost 6 bases. Per the germline V gene, CDR1 is SGHVS and CDR2 is FNYEAQ. In nucleotides, the CDR3 is TGTGCCAGCAGCCCGACAGGGGGATTTGGTCAGCCCCAGCATTTT. This encodes CASSPTGGFGQPQHF.

The gene calls are TRBV11-3 and TRBJ2-1; 7 bases match TRBD2. This CDR3 contains 15 residues. CDR1 SGHNT and CDR2 YENEEA come from the germline V gene. Trimming removed 1 base from V and 2 bases from J; junction bases left unmatched: 2. Written as DNA, the CDR3 is TGTGCCAGCAGCTTAGGGGGGGGGACCTACAATGAGCAGTTCTTC. Translating it yields CASSLGGGTYNEQFF. The variable domain in full, completed from reference TRBV11-3 and TRBJ2-1, reads EAGVVQSPRYKIIEKKQPVAFWCNPISGHNTLYWYLQNLGQGPELLIRYENEEAVDDSQLPKDRFSAERLKGVDSTLKIQPAELGDSAVYLCASSLGGGTYNEQFFGPGTRLTVL.

The CDR3 nucleotides are TGTGCCAGCAGCTTAGCCGGGACAGCGAACACCGGGGAGCTGTTTTTT. Its translation: CASSLAGTANTGELFF. The chain carries TRBV7-8 and TRBJ2-2, with 7 bases lining up with TRBD1. J lost 0 bases, V lost 0 bases, and 1 base had no gene match. CDR3 length: 16 residues. Germline V gene lookup returns CDR1 SGHVS and CDR2 FQNEAQ. The entire variable domain, with the rest obtained from reference TRBV7-8 and TRBJ2-2, is as follows: GAGVSQSPRYKVAKRGQDVALRCDPISGHVSLFWYQQALGQGPEFLTYFQNEAQLDKSGLPSDRFFAERPEGSVSTLKIQRTQQEDSAVYLCASSLAGTANTGELFFGEGSRLTVL.

CDR3 sequence: CASSRTGVNYEQFF. The CDR3 DNA follows: TGTGCCAGCAGCAGGACAGGGGTAAATTATGAGCAGTTCTTC. The chain joins TRBV5-5 to TRBJ2-1; TRBD1 agrees at 9 bases. Trimming cost V 4 bases and J 8 bases; bases outside gene matches: 7. The germline gives CDR1 SGHKS, CDR2 YYEKEE (reference sequence). This CDR3 is 14 amino acids long. Supplemented by reference TRBV5-5 and TRBJ2-1, the full variable domain reads DAGVTQSPTHLIKTRGQQVTLRCSPISGHKSVSWYQQVLGQGPQFIFQYYEKEERGRGNFPDRFSARQFPNYSSELNVNALLLGDSALYLCASSRTGVNYEQFFGPGTRLTVL.

The genes are TRBV28 and TRBJ2-1; possible D gene TRBD1, 5 bases. The CDR3 sequence is 14 residues long. V was trimmed by 3 bases and J by 4 bases, leaving 10 bases between them. The V gene's germline CDR1 is MDHEN and CDR2 SYDVKM. The CDR3 loop reads CASSFWTLYNEQFF. The CDR3 DNA reads as TGTGCCAGCAGTTTTTGGACACTTTACAATGAGCAGTTCTTC.

The V gene is TRBV7-3, the J gene TRBJ1-3, with TRBD1 matching over 9 bases. The CDR3 is 15 amino acids. Germline lookup yields CDR1 SGHTA and CDR2 FQGTGA. V lost 4 bases, J lost 2 bases, and 3 bases stayed unmatched. Here the CDR3 DNA reads TGTGCCAGCAGCTCCGGACAGGGGACTGGAAACACCATATATTTT. Protein product: CASSSGQGTGNTIYF.

The chain employs TRBV27 and TRBJ1-4; TRBD1 matches at 11 bases. The V gene end was trimmed by 10 bases and the J gene end by 15 bases; junction bases not matched to a gene: 10. The CDR3 runs 12 residues. The germline CDR1 and CDR2 sequences are MNHEY and SMNVEV (reference sequence). CDR3 sequence reads: CATGDRGKRVFF. The CDR3 region has the DNA TGTGCCACGGGGGACAGGGGGAAAAGGGTGTTTTTT.

CDR3 residues: CASSLKTGSYGYTF. CDR3 sequence (DNA): TGTGCCAGCAGTCTTAAAACAGGTTCCTATGGCTACACCTTC. V gene TRBV2 combines with J gene TRBJ1-2; a possible D gene is TRBD1 (5 bases). V was pared by 5 bases and J by 4 bases, with 14 bases between. This CDR3 spans 14 amino acids. Germline V gene data show CDR1 as SNHLY and CDR2 as FYNNEI.

The gene calls are TRBV5-6 and TRBJ2-1; D gene unclear. Germline CDR1 and CDR2: SGHDT and YYEEEE. The CDR3 has 14 residues. Trimming pared 4 bases from V and 4 bases from J, leaving 12 bases between. The DNA for the CDR3 is TGTGCCAGCAGCCCGGTACGTTCTTACAATGAGCAGTTCTTC. Amino acids: CASSPVRSYNEQFF.

The gene calls are TRBV12-3 or TRBV12-4 and TRBJ1-1, with D unclear. Trimming pared 7 bases from V and 6 bases from J, leaving 12 bases between. The CDR3 is made up of 12 amino acids. The CDR3 here is CASTIGRAEAFF. CDR3 nucleotides: TGTGCCAGCACCATCGGGAGGGCTGAAGCTTTCTTT.

V and J are TRBV10-3 and TRBJ2-7, with unresolved D. CDR3 size: 12 residues. Deletions cut 2 bases from V and 3 bases from J, with 5 bases between. Germline CDR1 and CDR2: ENHRY and SYGVKD. CDR3 bases: TGTGCCATCAGTGAGGCTATCTACGAGCAGTACTTC. Translating gives CAISEAIYEQYF.

With respect to this clone: This specimen includes other DNA sequences encoding the same CDR3. The CDR3 loop is CASSLNRGETQYF. Written as DNA, the CDR3 is TGTGCCAGCAGCTTAAACAGAGGGGAGACCCAGTACTTC. The chain couples TRBV7-2 to TRBJ2-5; maybe TRBD2 (5 bases). The V end lost 2 bases, the J end lost 5 bases, and 9 bases lay between the germline ends. The CDR3 runs 13 residues. Germline values: CDR1 SGHTA, CDR2 FQGNSA.

V and J are TRBV28 and TRBJ1-5; TRBD1 is a possible D gene (5 bases). The CDR3 loop spans 15 amino acids. CDR1 is MDHEN and CDR2 is SYDVKM in the germline V gene. V lost 2 bases to trimming and J lost 7 bases, with 15 bases between them. CDR3: CASSLIVGGQQPQHF. The CDR3 region has the DNA TGTGCCAGCAGTTTAATTGTCGGGGGTCAGCAGCCCCAGCATTTT.

The CDR3 is CASSLGQDRNEQFF. The CDR3 DNA follows: TGTGCCAGTAGTCTAGGACAGGATCGCAATGAGCAGTTCTTC. The V and J genes are TRBV19 and TRBJ2-1; 7 bases are shared with TRBD1. V was pared by 5 bases and J by 6 bases, with 7 bases of the junction left unmatched. This CDR3 contains 14 residues. Germline CDR1 and CDR2: LNHDA and SQIVND (reference sequence).